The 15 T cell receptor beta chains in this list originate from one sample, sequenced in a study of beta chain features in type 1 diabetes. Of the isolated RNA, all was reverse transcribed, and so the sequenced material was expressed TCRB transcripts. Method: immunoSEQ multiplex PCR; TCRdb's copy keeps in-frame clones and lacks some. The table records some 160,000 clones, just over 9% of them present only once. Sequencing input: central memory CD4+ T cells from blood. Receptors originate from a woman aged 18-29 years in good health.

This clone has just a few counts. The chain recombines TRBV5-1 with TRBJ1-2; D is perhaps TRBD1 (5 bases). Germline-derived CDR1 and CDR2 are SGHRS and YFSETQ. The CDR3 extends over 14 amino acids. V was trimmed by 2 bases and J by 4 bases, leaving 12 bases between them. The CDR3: CASSFFDRSYGYTF. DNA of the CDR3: TGCGCCAGCAGCTTCTTCGACAGATCCTATGGCTACACCTTC. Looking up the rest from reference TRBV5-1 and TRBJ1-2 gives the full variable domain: KAGVTQTPRYLIKTRGQQVTLSCSPISGHRSVSWYQQTPGQGLQFLFEYFSETQRNKGNFPGRFSGRQFSNSRSEMNVSTLELGDSALYLCASSFFDRSYGYTFGSGTRLTVV.

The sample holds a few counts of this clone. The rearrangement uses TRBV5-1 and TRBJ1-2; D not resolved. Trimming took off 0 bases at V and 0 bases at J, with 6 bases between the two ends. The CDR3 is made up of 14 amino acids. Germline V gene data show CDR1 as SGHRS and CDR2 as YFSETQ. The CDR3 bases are TGCGCCAGCAGCTTGGTGTCAGCTAACTATGGCTACACCTTC. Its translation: CASSLVSANYGYTF.

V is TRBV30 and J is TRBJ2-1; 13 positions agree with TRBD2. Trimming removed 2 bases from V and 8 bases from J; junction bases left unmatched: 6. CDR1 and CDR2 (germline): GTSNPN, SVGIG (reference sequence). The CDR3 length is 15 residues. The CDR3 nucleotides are TGTGCCTGGAGTTTTGGGACTAGCGGGACCGATGAGCAGTTCTTC. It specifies CAWSFGTSGTDEQFF.

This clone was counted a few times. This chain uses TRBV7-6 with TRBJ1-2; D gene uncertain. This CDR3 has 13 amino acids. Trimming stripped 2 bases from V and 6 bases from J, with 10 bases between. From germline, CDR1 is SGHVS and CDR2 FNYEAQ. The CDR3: CASSLQLADGYTF. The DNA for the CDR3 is TGTGCCAGCAGCTTACAGTTGGCGGATGGCTACACCTTC.

The CDR3 reads CASSLTPGQGHYGYTF. DNA for the CDR3: TGCGCCAGCAGCTTGACCCCGGGACAGGGACACTATGGCTACACCTTC. The J gene is TRBJ1-2, the V gene TRBV5-1; 9 positions match TRBD1. The trim removed 1 base at V and 3 bases at J, leaving 7 bases unmatched. Germline CDR1 SGHRS, CDR2 YFSETQ. The CDR3 runs 16 residues.

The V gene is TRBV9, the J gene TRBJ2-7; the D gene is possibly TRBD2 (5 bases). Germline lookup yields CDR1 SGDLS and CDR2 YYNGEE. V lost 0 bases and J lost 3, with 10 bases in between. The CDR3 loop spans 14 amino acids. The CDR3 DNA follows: TGTGCCAGCAGCGTAGACAGAGGGCACTACGAGCAGTACTTC. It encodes CASSVDRGHYEQYF.

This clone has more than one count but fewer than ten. The CDR3 protein is CASSPGLKRVGTEAFF. The CDR3 DNA sequence: TGTGCCAGCAGCCCGGGACTGAAGAGAGTAGGCACTGAAGCTTTCTTT. The chain couples TRBV14 to TRBJ1-1; D is perhaps TRBD1 (5 bases). From germline, CDR1 is SGHDN and CDR2 FVKESK. The V end was cut by 4 bases, the J end by 4 bases, with 19 bases between. The CDR3 is made up of 16 amino acids.

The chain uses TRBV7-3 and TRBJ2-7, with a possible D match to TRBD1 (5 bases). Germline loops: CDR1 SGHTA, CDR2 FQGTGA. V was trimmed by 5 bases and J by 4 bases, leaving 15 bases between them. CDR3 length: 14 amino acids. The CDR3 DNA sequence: TGTGCCAGCAGCCCCGACCCGACAGCTTACGAGCAGTACTTC. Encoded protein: CASSPDPTAYEQYF.

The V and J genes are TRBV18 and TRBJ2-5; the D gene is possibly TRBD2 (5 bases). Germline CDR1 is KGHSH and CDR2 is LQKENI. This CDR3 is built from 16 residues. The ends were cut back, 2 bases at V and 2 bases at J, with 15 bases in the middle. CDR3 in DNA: TGTGCCAGCTCACCAATCACCTCTTGGGAGCAAGAGACCCAGTACTTC. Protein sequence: CASSPITSWEQETQYF.

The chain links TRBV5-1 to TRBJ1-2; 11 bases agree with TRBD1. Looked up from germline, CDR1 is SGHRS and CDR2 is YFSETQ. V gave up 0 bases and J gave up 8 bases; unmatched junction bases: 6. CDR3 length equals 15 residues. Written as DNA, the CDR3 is TGCGCCAGCAGCTTGGGGACAGGGGGCGATAGCGGCTACACCTTC. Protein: CASSLGTGGDSGYTF.

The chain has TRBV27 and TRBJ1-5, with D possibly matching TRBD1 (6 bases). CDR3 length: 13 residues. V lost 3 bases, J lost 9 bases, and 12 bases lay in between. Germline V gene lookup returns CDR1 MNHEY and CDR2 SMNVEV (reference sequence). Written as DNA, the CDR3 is TGTGCCAGCAGTTTCGGCGGGGGGCGGCCCCAGCATTTT. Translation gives CASSFGGGRPQHF.

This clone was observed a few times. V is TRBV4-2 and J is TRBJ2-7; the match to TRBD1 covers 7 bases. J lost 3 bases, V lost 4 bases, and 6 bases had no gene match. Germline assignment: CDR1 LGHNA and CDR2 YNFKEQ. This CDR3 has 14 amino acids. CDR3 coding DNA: TGTGCCAGCAGCCCGACAGGGAAGCTCTACGAGCAGTACTTC. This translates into CASSPTGKLYEQYF.

The CDR3 here is CASREAASNYGYTF. In DNA form, the CDR3 reads TGCGCCAGCAGAGAGGCCGCTTCTAACTATGGCTACACCTTC. The rearrangement joins TRBV5-1 to TRBJ1-2, with D unclear. The CDR3 is 14 amino acids. Germline CDR1 is SGHRS and CDR2 is YFSETQ. V lost 5 bases and J 0 bases, leaving 11 bases between the germline ends.

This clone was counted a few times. The CDR3 sequence is CASMGHRQSNQPQHF. In nucleotides, the CDR3 is TGTGCCAGCATGGGACACAGACAGTCCAATCAGCCCCAGCATTTT. The gene calls are TRBV27 and TRBJ1-5; D perhaps matches TRBD1 (6 bases). Germline V CDR1 and CDR2: MNHEY, SMNVEV (reference sequence). The CDR3 extends over 15 amino acids. Trimming took off 7 bases at V and 3 bases at J, with 16 bases between the two ends.

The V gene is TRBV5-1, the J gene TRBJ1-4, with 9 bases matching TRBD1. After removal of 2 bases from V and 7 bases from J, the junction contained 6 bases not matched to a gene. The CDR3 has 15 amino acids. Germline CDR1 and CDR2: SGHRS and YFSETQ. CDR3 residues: CASSFVGTGSEKLFF. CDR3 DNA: TGCGCCAGCAGCTTCGTGGGGACAGGGAGTGAAAAACTGTTTTTT.